The entry below describes one T cell receptor beta chain. Primers: 60 Vbeta forward and 13 Jbeta reverse. Produced via immunoSEQ multiplex PCR; TCRdb's table is partial and in-frame only. The data contain around 150,000 clones, 80% to 90% of them singletons. Germline-derived CDR1 and CDR2 are SNHLY and FYNNEI. The germline V and J ends were trimmed by 7 bases and 7 bases, with 13 bases remaining between them. The CDR3 length is 13 residues. These data originate in a study of cytomegalovirus exposure and HLA in healthy donors. The sequencing input was PBMCs. V usage is TRBV2 and J usage is TRBJ1-4, with a possible D match to TRBD1 (5 bases). The TCR was taken from a man younger than 35 in good health and CMV-seropositive. CDR3 in DNA: TGTGCCAGCACCCTTGGCAGGGCTGAAAAACTGTTTTTT. Translation: CASTLGRAEKLFF. The complete variable domain, with remaining parts taken from reference TRBV2 and TRBJ1-4, reads EPEVTQTPSHQVTQMGQEVILRCVPISNHLYFYWYRQILGQKVEFLVSFYNNEISEKSEIFDDQFSVERPDGSNFTLKIRSTKLEDSAMYFCASTLGRAEKLFFGSGTQLSVL.